Shown below are 8 T cell receptor beta chains from a single sample sequenced in a study of T cell responses to AZD1222 COVID-19 vaccine. The table came from immunoSEQ multiplex PCR; TCRdb's copy has only in-frame clones and leaves some out. The profile shows about 130,000 clones, 80% to 90% of them singletons. Source: peripheral blood, taken on day 0 of MenACWY control vaccination. Receptors originate from an adult in good health.

This chain joins TRBV7-2 and TRBJ1-4; weak D call: TRBD1 (6 bases). This CDR3 contains 17 residues. Between the trimmed V and J ends, which lost 0 bases and 4 bases, there was a span of 15 bases. The germline V gene has CDR1 SGHTA and CDR2 FQGNSA. Here the CDR3 reads CASSLALGGAGNEKLFF. CDR3 sequence (DNA): TGTGCCAGCAGCTTAGCCCTGGGGGGGGCAGGTAATGAAAAACTGTTTTTT.

The chain employs TRBV5-4 and TRBJ2-5, with TRBD2 identical over 9 bases. This CDR3 spans 15 amino acids. V trimming: 4 bases; J trimming: 4 bases; junction bases outside the gene matches: 8. Germline V gene sequence: CDR1 SGHNT, CDR2 YYREEE (reference sequence). The CDR3 sequence is CASSVKREVTETQYF. CDR3 in DNA: TGTGCCAGCAGCGTTAAGCGGGAGGTGACAGAGACCCAGTACTTC. The full variable domain, rest sourced from reference TRBV5-4 and TRBJ2-5, is ETGVTQSPTHLIKTRGQQVTLRCSSQSGHNTVSWYQQALGQGPQFIFQYYREEENGRGNFPPRFSGLQFPNYSSELNVNALELDDSALYLCASSVKREVTETQYFGPGTRLLVL.

The rearrangement uses TRBV19 and TRBJ2-7; D remains unclear. The length of the CDR3 is 13 residues. The germline V gene encodes CDR1 LNHDA and CDR2 SQIVND (reference sequence). Trimming shortened V by 5 bases and J by 1 base, and 9 bases separated the two germline ends. For the CDR3, the DNA is TGTGCCAGTAGTCTGGTCCCGTCCTACGAGCAGTACTTC. This translates into CASSLVPSYEQYF. Full variable domain (remainder filled in from reference TRBV19 and TRBJ2-7): DGGITQSPKYLFRKEGQNVTLSCEQNLNHDAMYWYRQDPGQGLRLIYYSQIVNDFQKGDIAEGYSVSREKKESFPLTVTSAQKNPTAFYLCASSLVPSYEQYFGPGTRLTVT.

V is TRBV15 and J is TRBJ2-7, with D uncertain. V was cut by 4 bases and J by 6 bases, with 16 bases left in between. CDR3 size: 14 residues. Germline CDR1 is LNHNV and CDR2 is YYDKDF (reference sequence). CDR3 DNA sequence: TGTGCCACCAGCACGACCCTCCCGGCTAGCGAGCAGTACTTC. Its translation: CATSTTLPASEQYF.

The chain recombines TRBV4-1 with TRBJ1-1; D ambiguous. This CDR3 has 17 amino acids. Germline values: CDR1 MGHRA, CDR2 YSYEKL. The V end was cut by 3 bases, the J end by 4 bases, with 21 bases between. This CDR3 reads CASSQGKRLLVGTEAFF. The DNA for the CDR3 is TGCGCCAGCAGCCAGGGTAAGAGACTGCTCGTGGGCACTGAAGCTTTCTTT.

This clone came up once. The rearrangement joins TRBV5-1 to TRBJ2-7; tentative D call: TRBD2 (6 bases). V was trimmed by 0 bases and J by 5 bases, leaving 18 bases between them. CDR1 is SGHRS and CDR2 is YFSETQ in the germline V gene. The CDR3 sequence is 16 residues long. CDR3 region: CASSLALVGGDNEQYF. The CDR3 coding sequence is TGCGCCAGCAGCTTGGCCCTAGTGGGAGGAGACAACGAGCAGTACTTC. The whole variable domain, remainder taken from reference TRBV5-1 and TRBJ2-7, is KAGVTQTPRYLIKTRGQQVTLSCSPISGHRSVSWYQQTPGQGLQFLFEYFSETQRNKGNFPGRFSGRQFSNSRSEMNVSTLELGDSALYLCASSLALVGGDNEQYFGPGTRLTVT.

The CDR3 region is CASSQAVAFGGSSYNEQFF. For the CDR3, the DNA is TGTGCCAGCAGCCAAGCCGTAGCTTTTGGAGGGAGCTCCTACAATGAGCAGTTCTTC. The chain combines TRBV4-2 with TRBJ2-1; possible D gene TRBD2, 6 bases. Germline V gene sequence: CDR1 LGHNA, CDR2 YNFKEQ. V dropped 1 base and J dropped 0 bases, with 19 bases sitting between them. The CDR3 covers 19 residues.

This chain joins TRBV7-9 and TRBJ2-1, with unresolved D. Per the germline V gene, CDR1 is SEHNR and CDR2 is FQNEAQ (reference sequence). V lost 5 bases and J 6 bases, leaving 11 bases between the germline ends. The CDR3 covers 13 residues. DNA of the CDR3: TGTGCCAGCAGCCGCGGCGCCGGCAATGAGCAGTTCTTC. Its protein is CASSRGAGNEQFF.